The 22 T cell receptor beta chains listed next were all sequenced from one sample in a study of shared T cell receptors in the human thymus. TCRdb's table, derived via immunoSEQ multiplex PCR, lists solely in-frame clones and lacks some. The sample lists hundreds of thousands of clones; around three quarters were seen once. These same data were also listed under a study on human thymus T cells.

Sequencing used thymocytes. These TCRs come from a boy in the first two years of life with a congenital heart defect.

The rearrangement links TRBV28 to TRBJ2-1; D perhaps matches TRBD1 (6 bases). This CDR3 has 17 residues. Trimming left V 4 bases short and J 0 bases short, with 16 bases between. In germline, CDR1 is MDHEN, CDR2 SYDVKM. The chain's CDR3 is CASSSGTGLSSYNEQFF. The CDR3 DNA follows: TGTGCCAGCAGTTCAGGAACAGGGTTGAGCTCCTACAATGAGCAGTTCTTC.

This chain uses TRBV14 with TRBJ2-3; 14 bases are shared with TRBD2. The ends lost 5 bases at V and 2 bases at J; junction bases unmatched: 15. Germline V gene sequence: CDR1 SGHDN, CDR2 FVKESK. The CDR3 is 20 amino acids. CDR3 sequence reads: CASSFCSGTSGSWDTDTQYF. CDR3 sequence (DNA): TGTGCCAGCAGCTTTTGTTCCGGGACTAGCGGGAGCTGGGACACAGATACGCAGTATTTT.

The rearrangement uses TRBV29-1 and TRBJ2-4, with TRBD2 matching 8 bases. V was clipped by 4 bases and J by 1 base; unmatched bases: 12. This CDR3 has 17 residues. In germline, CDR1 is SQVTM, CDR2 ANQGSEA. CDR3 sequence (DNA): TGCAGCGTTGCCGAGGGGACATCGGGGGGGGCCAAAAACATTCAGTACTTC. Translated, it gives CSVAEGTSGGAKNIQYF.

The chain couples TRBV7-2 to TRBJ2-7; D may be TRBD1 (6 bases). This CDR3 contains 14 residues. Germline values: CDR1 SGHTA, CDR2 FQGNSA. V shed 1 base and J shed 2 bases, with 9 bases lying between them. This CDR3 reads CASSLGGQAYEQYF. CDR3 DNA: TGTGCCAGCAGCTTAGGGGGACAAGCCTACGAGCAGTACTTC. Using reference TRBV7-2 and TRBJ2-7 for the parts outside the CDR3, the full variable domain is GAGVSQSPSNKVTEKGKDVELRCDPISGHTALYWYRQSLGQGLEFLIYFQGNSAPDKSGLPSDRFSAERTGGSVSTLTIQRTQQEDSAVYLCASSLGGQAYEQYFGPGTRLTVT.

V gene TRBV13 combines with J gene TRBJ2-1; 14 bases line up with TRBD2. The CDR3 sequence is 23 residues long. J lost 1 base, V lost 2 bases, and 19 bases had no gene match. The germline CDR1 and CDR2 sequences are PRHDT and FYEKMQ (reference sequence). The CDR3 loop is CASSLRFLSRGLAGGISYNEQFF. CDR3 DNA: TGTGCCAGCAGCTTAAGGTTTTTAAGCCGTGGACTAGCGGGAGGAATTTCCTACAATGAGCAGTTCTTC.

This clone came up once. The chain employs TRBV28 and TRBJ2-3; 13 bases align to TRBD2. CDR3 length: 19 residues. Germline V gives CDR1 MDHEN, CDR2 SYDVKM. J was trimmed by 6 bases and V by 6 bases; bases with no gene match: 18. The CDR3 DNA is TGTGCCAGCAGCCCGCCGGAGACTAGCGGGAGGTATGTCCCCGATACGCAGTATTTT. It codes for CASSPPETSGRYVPDTQYF.

This chain connects TRBV5-6 to TRBJ1-3, with D tentatively TRBD1 (5 bases). The V gene's germline CDR1 is SGHDT and CDR2 YYEEEE. The CDR3 is 16 residues long. V was trimmed by 5 bases and J by 2 bases, leaving 17 bases between them. CDR3 sequence: CASRNRWGGTGNTIYF. The CDR3 nucleotides are TGTGCCAGCAGAAATCGTTGGGGGGGAACTGGAAACACCATATATTTT.

The V gene is TRBV29-1, the J gene TRBJ1-1; TRBD1 matches 9 bases. Germline V gene sequence: CDR1 SQVTM, CDR2 ANQGSEA. The CDR3 is made up of 16 amino acids. Germline trimming cut 2 bases from V and 3 bases from J; bases unmatched to any gene: 10. CDR3: CSVEFGGTGPDTEAFF. CDR3 nucleotides: TGCAGCGTTGAATTTGGGGGGACAGGGCCCGACACTGAAGCTTTCTTT.

The chain links TRBV6-1 to TRBJ2-7, with 7 bases lining up with TRBD1. The length of the CDR3 is 11 residues. The V gene end was trimmed by 8 bases and the J gene end by 5 bases; junction bases not matched to a gene: 3. From germline, CDR1 is MNHNS and CDR2 SASEGT. In nucleotides, the CDR3 is TGTGCCAGCGACAGGGCCCACGAGCAGTACTTC. It encodes CASDRAHEQYF.

The V and J genes are TRBV7-2 and TRBJ2-3, with 7 bases aligning to TRBD1. The CDR3 runs 14 residues. Germline trimming cut 4 bases from V and 4 bases from J; bases unmatched to any gene: 5. Looked up from germline, CDR1 is SGHTA and CDR2 is FQGNSA. The CDR3 coding sequence is TGTGCCAGCAGCTCCAGACAGGGCCCAGATACGCAGTATTTT. This gives the protein CASSSRQGPDTQYF.

The chain is built from TRBV7-6 and TRBJ1-1, with 11 bases lining up with TRBD1. The length of the CDR3 is 13 residues. Germline lookup yields CDR1 SGHVS and CDR2 FNYEAQ. With V trimmed by 5 bases and J by 11 bases, 7 bases remained unmatched. In DNA form, the CDR3 reads TGTGCCAGCAGCCCTGGACAGGGGGCTTTGGCTTTCTTT. Translation gives CASSPGQGALAFF.

V is TRBV16 and J is TRBJ2-1; TRBD1 aligns across 11 bases. The CDR3 has 15 residues. J lost 8 bases, V lost 4 bases, and 7 bases had no gene match. Germline V gene data show CDR1 as KGHSY and CDR2 as FQNENV. The CDR3 nucleotides are TGTGCCAGCAGCCCCCGGGGGGGACAGGGGGATGAGCAGTTCTTC. Its protein is CASSPRGGQGDEQFF.

This rearrangement joins TRBV30 to TRBJ1-3; tentative D call: TRBD1 (6 bases). There are 16 residues in the CDR3. Trimming pared 2 bases from V and 4 bases from J, leaving 18 bases between. Germline values: CDR1 GTSNPN, CDR2 SVGIG (reference sequence). The CDR3 DNA sequence: TGTGCCTGGAGTCGAGTGGGGGCGGAGAAGGGAAACACCATATATTTT. It translates to CAWSRVGAEKGNTIYF.

This clone was recorded a few times. V gene TRBV4-2 combines with J gene TRBJ2-5, with TRBD2 identical over 12 bases. Germline loops: CDR1 LGHNA, CDR2 YNFKEQ. The CDR3 length is 17 residues. J was trimmed by 5 bases and V by 3 bases; bases with no gene match: 10. CDR3 sequence: CASSQDRTSGTKETQYF. The CDR3 coding sequence is TGTGCCAGCAGCCAGGATCGGACTAGCGGGACTAAGGAGACCCAGTACTTC.

The chain recombines TRBV10-2 with TRBJ2-1; 9 positions agree with TRBD2. The V gene end was trimmed by 5 bases and the J gene end by 3 bases; junction bases not matched to a gene: 14. This CDR3 is built from 18 residues. The V gene's germline CDR1 is WSHSY and CDR2 SAAADI. The CDR3 DNA is TGCGCCAGCAGTACCGCTACCTTAGCGGGAGACTTCTACAATGAGCAGTTCTTC. Translated, it gives CASSTATLAGDFYNEQFF.

This clone appeared a single time. The gene calls are TRBV28 and TRBJ2-7; the match to TRBD2 covers 12 bases. The J segment lost 3 bases and the V segment lost 3 bases, leaving 6 bases of the junction unmatched. The CDR3 is 16 residues long. Germline V gene sequence: CDR1 MDHEN, CDR2 SYDVKM. The CDR3 is CASSLAGLAGLYEQYF. The CDR3, as DNA: TGTGCCAGCAGTTTGGCTGGACTAGCGGGACTCTACGAGCAGTACTTC.

The V and J genes are TRBV4-2 and TRBJ2-1, with D possibly TRBD2 on 6 matching bases. The V end lost 1 base, the J end lost 2 bases, and 9 bases lay between the germline ends. CDR3 length equals 15 residues. The germline V gene has CDR1 LGHNA and CDR2 YNFKEQ. The CDR3 here is CASSQVGRPYNEQFF. CDR3 bases: TGTGCCAGCAGCCAAGTTGGGAGGCCCTACAATGAGCAGTTCTTC.

The rearrangement joins TRBV4-2 to TRBJ2-5; 8 bases agree with TRBD1. The CDR3 extends over 17 amino acids. The germline V gene encodes CDR1 LGHNA and CDR2 YNFKEQ. Germline trimming cut 0 bases from V and 6 bases from J; bases unmatched to any gene: 12. CDR3 sequence (DNA): TGTGCCAGCAGCCAAGATGAGATCGACAGGGGCGGAAAGACCCAGTACTTC. Translated, it gives CASSQDEIDRGGKTQYF.

This sequence joins TRBV11-3 and TRBJ2-1; 13 bases align to TRBD2. The CDR3 runs to 19 residues. The germline CDR1 and CDR2 sequences are SGHNT and YENEEA. V trimming: 5 bases; J trimming: 0 bases; junction bases outside the gene matches: 10. CDR3 amino acids: CASSPRGLAGRSSYNEQFF. The CDR3 DNA follows: TGTGCCAGCAGCCCTAGGGGACTAGCGGGACGAAGCTCCTACAATGAGCAGTTCTTC.

This sequence joins TRBV7-9 and TRBJ2-6; 7 bases are shared with TRBD1. Looked up from germline, CDR1 is SEHNR and CDR2 is FQNEAQ (reference sequence). The CDR3 length is 17 residues. The J segment lost 2 bases and the V segment lost 2 bases, leaving 6 bases of the junction unmatched. Written as DNA, the CDR3 is TGTGCCAGCAGCTTACAAGGTCAGGGGGCTGGGGCCAACGTCCTGACTTTC. Its protein product is CASSLQGQGAGANVLTF.

The chain recombines TRBV14 with TRBJ2-5; possible D gene TRBD2, 7 bases. TRBJ2-7 matches the DNA end more closely, so the J call is doubtful. The CDR3 has 16 amino acids. Germline CDR1 is SGHDN and CDR2 is FVKESK. The CDR3 DNA is TGTGCCAGCAGCCAAGAAAGGGGGGGGGCTCACTACGAGCAGTACTTC. Translated, it gives CASSQERGGAHYEQYF.

V and J are TRBV2 and TRBJ2-7, with 10 nucleotides matching TRBD1. Unmatched junction bases numbered 10, after V lost 6 bases and J lost 2 bases. The CDR3 loop spans 16 amino acids. The V gene's germline CDR1 is SNHLY and CDR2 FYNNEI. For the CDR3, the DNA is TGTGCCAGCAGCGCCGGGACAGGGGCGGGTCCCTACGAGCAGTACTTC. Translated, it gives CASSAGTGAGPYEQYF.